The present T cell receptor beta chain was sequenced within a study of identical twins. Unique molecular identifiers were present on cDNA, and template switching added a universal primer site. TCRdb called the 5' RACE reads again in MiXCR, with one record for every CDR3 protein. The sample lists about 530,000 distinct CDR3 sequences, around 22% occurring once. Points from the study as a whole: Partly confounded zero-insertion analyses could result from invariant MAIT and iNKT cells. Cord blood beta clonotypes that were abundant carried fewer insertions, and memory repertoires showed no such trend.

This clonotype was counted only a few times. The antigen is undetermined. The CDR3 covers 16 residues. The ends were cut back, 0 bases at V and 2 bases at J, with 12 bases in the middle. Germline-derived CDR1 and CDR2 are SGHRS and YFSETQ. The same data also contributed to another study, on yellow fever vaccine responses in identical twins. That report notes: Reportedly, twins' vaccine T cell responses looked partly convergent and partly personalized.

This chain connects TRBV5-1 to TRBJ2-1, with a weak D call TRBD1 (5 bases). The sequencing input was CD4+ T cells sorted from blood. This receptor was obtained from a woman aged 18-29 years in good health. The CDR3 DNA is TGCGCCAGCAGCTTGGCCTCAGGGCCGCCCTACAATGAGCAGTTCTTC. The encoded protein is CASSLASGPPYNEQFF.